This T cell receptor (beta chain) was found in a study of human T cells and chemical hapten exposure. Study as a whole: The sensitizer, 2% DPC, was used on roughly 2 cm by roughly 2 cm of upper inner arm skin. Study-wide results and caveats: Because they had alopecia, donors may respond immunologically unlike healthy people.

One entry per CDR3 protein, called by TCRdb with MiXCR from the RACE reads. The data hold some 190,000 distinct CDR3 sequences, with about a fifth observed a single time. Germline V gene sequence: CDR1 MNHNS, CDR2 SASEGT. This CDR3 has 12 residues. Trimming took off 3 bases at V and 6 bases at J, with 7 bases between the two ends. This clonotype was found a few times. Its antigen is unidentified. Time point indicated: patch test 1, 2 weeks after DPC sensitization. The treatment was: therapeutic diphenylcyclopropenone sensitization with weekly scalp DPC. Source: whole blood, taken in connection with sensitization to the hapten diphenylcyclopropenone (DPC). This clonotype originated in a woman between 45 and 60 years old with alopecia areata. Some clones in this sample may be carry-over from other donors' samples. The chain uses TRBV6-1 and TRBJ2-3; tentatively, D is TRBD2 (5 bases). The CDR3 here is CASSDRRDTQYF. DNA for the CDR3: TGTGCCAGCAGTGATAGGAGGGATACGCAGTATTTT.